This entry is about one T cell receptor (beta chain). Antigen: not known. These data come from a study of response to subunit inactivated influenza vaccine. TCRdb analysed the RT-PCR reads with MiXCR anew, one entry per CDR3 protein. This repertoire shows 450,000 to 700,000 distinct CDR3 sequences, around 15% found once; its top ten account for around 10%. The trim removed 6 bases at V and 4 bases at J, leaving 6 bases unmatched. The CDR3 is 13 amino acids. Germline V lookup: CDR1 MNHNS, CDR2 SASEGT. Findings and limits, study-wide: The authors suggested that few new T cells are recruited per seasonal influenza vaccination.

The J gene is TRBJ2-7, the V gene TRBV6-1; 7 bases fit TRBD1. The input for sequencing was PBMCs from blood, taken roughly 13 days after vaccination. This receptor was identified in a man aged 45-65 years who received an inactivated influenza vaccine. CDR3 region: CASRRTGAYEQYF. CDR3 sequence (DNA): TGTGCCAGCAGAAGGACAGGCGCATACGAGCAGTACTTC.